This TCR beta chain was sequenced for a study of vaccination and CD4 T cells after COVID-19. Treatment described: roughly ten-day PBMC culture with coronavirus spike peptide pools or control peptides (ViraFEST assay). ViraFEST enlarged antigen-specific T cell populations with peptide pools and afterwards sequenced TCRs. Researchers grew the cells for about 10 days and then pulled out CD4+ T cells by negative selection. The Oncomine TCR Beta short-read assay sequenced DNA from cultured CD4+ T cells. In TCRdb, the PCR reads were re-called with MiXCR into one record per CDR3 protein. The table records about 23,000 distinct CDR3 sequences, around two thirds of them present only once. Concerning this clonotype itself: Its antigen is as yet unknown.

Broader study findings: Relatively small numbers of convalescent patients were studied, with no early post-infection timepoints included. Only after vaccination were a median approximately 86% of convalescents' reactive clones seen.

Sequences were derived from CD4+ T cells from blood, cultured in vitro, sampled after SARS-CoV-2 vaccination. This TCR was sampled from a human donor who received a COVID-19 vaccine.

CDR3 sequence (DNA): TGTGCCAGCAGTAGGGACACCAACTATGGCTACACCTTC. This codes for CASSRDTNYGYTF. The rearrangement uses TRBV25-1 and TRBJ1-2; tentative D call: TRBD1 (6 bases). Per the germline V gene, CDR1 is MGHDK and CDR2 is SYGVNS. The V gene lost 5 bases and the J gene lost 2 bases, with 9 bases spanning the gap. The CDR3 totals 13 residues.